Listed below are T cell receptor beta chains from one sample, sequenced in a study of blood T cell repertoires in COVID-19. Assay: immunoSEQ multiplex PCR; the TCRdb copy retains only in-frame clones and omits some. The sample yields around 310,000 clones, 85% to 90% seen once. The sample comprised PBMCs or T cells enriched from blood (not recorded which). The receptors derive from a woman aged 25 to 45 who had recovered from COVID-19. Each CDR3 is given without its conserved first and last residue. Each record gives: CDR3 protein, V gene, clone size, J gene. The size field is filled for only some rows; it gives once, few, many or a size class.

CDR3 protein: ASSTGQGFSGNTIY; V gene: TRBV9; clone size: .; J gene: TRBJ1-3
CDR3 protein: ASSLLGSGYT; V gene: TRBV7-8; clone size: .; J gene: TRBJ1-2
CDR3 protein: AISEDRALTEAF; V gene: TRBV10-3; clone size: .; J gene: TRBJ1-1
CDR3 protein: ASSPQMGQLYNEQF; V gene: TRBV9; clone size: .; J gene: TRBJ2-1
CDR3 protein: ASSLVSGSITEAF; V gene: TRBV27; clone size: .; J gene: TRBJ1-1
CDR3 protein: ASSARTSGNNEQF; V gene: TRBV9; clone size: .; J gene: TRBJ2-1
CDR3 protein: ATSDLHYEQY; V gene: TRBV24-1; clone size: .; J gene: TRBJ2-7
CDR3 protein: ASSLGGGNEKLF; V gene: TRBV5-1; clone size: .; J gene: TRBJ1-4
CDR3 protein: ASSVEGRASGRAYNEQF; V gene: TRBV9; clone size: .; J gene: TRBJ2-1
CDR3 protein: ASSLIGGLAGDTGELF; V gene: TRBV7-3; clone size: .; J gene: TRBJ2-2
CDR3 protein: ASRTGGAGTDTQY; V gene: TRBV28; clone size: .; J gene: TRBJ2-3
CDR3 protein: ASKEVSGRVGTGELF; V gene: TRBV5-1; clone size: .; J gene: TRBJ2-2
CDR3 protein: ASSFLTSPYEQY; V gene: TRBV28; clone size: once; J gene: TRBJ2-7
CDR3 protein: ASTTDSSGNTIY; V gene: TRBV6-5; clone size: .; J gene: TRBJ1-3
CDR3 protein: ASSFDRDEAF; V gene: TRBV7-2; clone size: .; J gene: TRBJ1-1
CDR3 protein: ASSPTGDSNQPQH; V gene: TRBV5-1; clone size: .; J gene: TRBJ1-5
CDR3 protein: ASSPQGSYEQY; V gene: TRBV18; clone size: once; J gene: TRBJ2-7
CDR3 protein: SASSHTVRALPYEQY; V gene: TRBV20-1; clone size: .; J gene: TRBJ2-7
CDR3 protein: ASSLTGPTEAF; V gene: TRBV14; clone size: once; J gene: TRBJ1-1
CDR3 protein: ASSFAVSEKLF; V gene: TRBV28; clone size: once; J gene: TRBJ1-4
CDR3 protein: ASSWDSYGYT; V gene: TRBV28; clone size: .; J gene: TRBJ1-2
CDR3 protein: ATSRKTGGNQPQH; V gene: TRBV15; clone size: .; J gene: TRBJ1-5
CDR3 protein: ASNFGRTLTEAF; V gene: TRBV27; clone size: .; J gene: TRBJ1-1
CDR3 protein: ASTEEGPDTQY; V gene: TRBV13; clone size: .; J gene: TRBJ2-3
CDR3 protein: ASSKTSGERYEQY; V gene: TRBV6-5; clone size: once; J gene: TRBJ2-7